This T cell receptor (beta chain) was documented in a study of Graves' ophthalmopathy and Graves' hyperthyroidism. Findings of the study overall: A classifier, a 13-signature model, separated ophthalmopathy from stable hyperthyroidism with approximately 87% sensitivity and 65% to 83% specificity. Blood also harbored most expanded thyroid clonotypes above 0.001 frequency.

Beta-chain TCR CDR3 regions were amplified from RNA transcripts. An initial RT-PCR round employing HTBI primers preceded a second-round multiplex PCR. TCRdb reanalysed the multiplex PCR reads using MiXCR and keeps one entry per CDR3 protein. The sample has fewer than 600,000 distinct CDR3 sequences, approximately 15% seen once; the top ten hold about a tenth. Ophthalmopathy-affected donors exhibited moderate-to-severe activity, CAS ≥3, NOSPECS ≥4, and duration under 3 months. If patients had other autoimmune diseases, uncontrolled infections, pregnancy or lactation, they were excluded. This clonotype was counted between two and nine times. Its antigen is not known. The material sequenced was blood. This sequence was found in a woman aged 30 to 39 with Graves' ophthalmopathy.

CDR3 DNA: TGTGCCACCAGCATGGGGATTGAGGGCTTTAAAAACATTCAGTACTTC. Translated, it gives CATSMGIEGFKNIQYF. V gene TRBV15 combines with J gene TRBJ2-4; TRBD2 is a possible D gene (5 bases). The germline V gene encodes CDR1 LNHNV and CDR2 YYDKDF (reference sequence). CDR3 length: 16 amino acids. Trimming removed 4 bases at V and 4 bases at J, with 17 bases between.